The T cell receptor (beta chain) under discussion was sequenced for a study of blood T cell repertoires in COVID-19. At the level of the study: Nucleic acid was either cDNA or gDNA, and it came from T cells, B-cell-depleted T cells, or PBMCs.

How the authors handled the data: From reference gene primer amplification, estimates of nucleated cell counts were derived. The method was immunoSEQ multiplex PCR; TCRdb's version includes in-frame clones alone and lacks a portion of them. That table is the source of V, J and clone size, and D and trimming were worked out from the DNA. The repertoire consists of roughly 160,000 clones, with roughly 90% occurring once and the leading ten covering around 4.8%. Germline CDR1 reads SGHAT; CDR2 reads FQNNGV. Trimming left V 1 base short and J 10 bases short, with 14 bases between. CDR3 length equals 14 residues. Enrolled during active infection, Seattle patients were then followed longitudinally.

V is TRBV11-2 and J is TRBJ1-5; TRBD1 is a possible D gene (6 bases). The sample was peripheral blood. The sequence was collected from a man aged 18-30 years with COVID-19, enrolled during active disease. The CDR3, as DNA: TGTGCCAGCAGCTTAGGGGCAGGGGATAGACCCCAGCATTTT. Protein product: CASSLGAGDRPQHF.